The source of this T cell receptor (beta chain) is a study of sequential checkpoint blockade in melanoma. Study-wide background: Randomization was 1:1 between first-line nivolumab→ipilimumab and ipilimumab→nivolumab. Maintenance nivolumab came after either treatment sequence.

Treatment noted: randomized to nivolumab then ipilimumab (arm A) or the reverse (arm B). From thawed PBMCs, live CD3+CD8+ cells negative for CD19 and CD56 were sorted. The table came from immunoSEQ multiplex PCR; TCRdb's copy has only in-frame clones and leaves some out. The sample has about 26,000 clones, roughly 73% seen once. The CDR3 covers 15 residues. J lost 5 bases, V lost 3 bases, and 4 bases had no gene match. Per germline, CDR1 MGHRA and CDR2 YSYEKL. The material was CD8+ T cells sorted from blood (inferred from file names), obtained from a patient given nivolumab and ipilimumab in sequence. This receptor was taken from a human donor with melanoma. V and J are TRBV4-1 and TRBJ2-5; 12 nucleotides align to TRBD2. CDR3 protein: CASSHPSGGVETQYF. CDR3 DNA: TGCGCCAGCAGCCATCCTAGCGGGGGGGTGGAGACCCAGTACTTC.